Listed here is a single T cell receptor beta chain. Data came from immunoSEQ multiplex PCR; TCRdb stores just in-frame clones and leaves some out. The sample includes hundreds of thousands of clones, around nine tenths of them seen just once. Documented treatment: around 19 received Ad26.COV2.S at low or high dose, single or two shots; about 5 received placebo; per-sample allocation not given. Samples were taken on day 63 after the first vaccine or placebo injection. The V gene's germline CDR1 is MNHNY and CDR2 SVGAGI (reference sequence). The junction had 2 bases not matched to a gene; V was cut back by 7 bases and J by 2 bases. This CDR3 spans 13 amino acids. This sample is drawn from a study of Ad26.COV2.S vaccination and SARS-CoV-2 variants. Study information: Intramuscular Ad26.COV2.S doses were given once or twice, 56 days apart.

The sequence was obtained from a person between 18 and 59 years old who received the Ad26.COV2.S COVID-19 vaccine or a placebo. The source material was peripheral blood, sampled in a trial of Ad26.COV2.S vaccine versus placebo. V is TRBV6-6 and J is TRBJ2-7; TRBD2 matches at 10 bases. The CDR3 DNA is TGTGCCAGCAAGCGGGAGGGCCCCTACGAGCAGTACTTC. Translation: CASKREGPYEQYF.